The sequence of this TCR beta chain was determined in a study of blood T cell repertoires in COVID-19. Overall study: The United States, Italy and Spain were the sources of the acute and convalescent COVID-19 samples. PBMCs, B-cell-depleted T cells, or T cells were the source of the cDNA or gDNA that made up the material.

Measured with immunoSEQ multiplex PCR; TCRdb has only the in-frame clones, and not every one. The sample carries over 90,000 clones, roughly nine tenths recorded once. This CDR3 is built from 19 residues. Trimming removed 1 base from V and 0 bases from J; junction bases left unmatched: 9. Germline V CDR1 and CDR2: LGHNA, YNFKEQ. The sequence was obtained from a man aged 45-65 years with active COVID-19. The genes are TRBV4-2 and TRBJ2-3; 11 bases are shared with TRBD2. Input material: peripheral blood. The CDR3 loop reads CASSQGSLAGGRSTDTQYF. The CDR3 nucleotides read TGTGCCAGCAGCCAAGGTAGTCTAGCGGGGGGCCGTAGCACAGATACGCAGTATTTT.